One and the same sample provided the 30 T cell receptor beta chains below, sequenced in a study of cytomegalovirus exposure and HLA in healthy donors. PCR involved 60 Vbeta and 13 Jbeta primers. Clones were read by immunoSEQ multiplex PCR, and TCRdb kept only the in-frame ones, dropping some. Altogether around 150,000 clones are present, 82% being singletons, with the ten largest covering 1.5%. Input material: PBMCs. These receptors were obtained from a girl between 5 and 17 years old in good health and CMV-seropositive.

This rearrangement joins TRBV23-1 to TRBJ2-5, with 8 bases identical to TRBD1. TRBV23-1 belongs to the ORF category, with a function that is uncertain. V dropped 8 bases and J dropped 4; count of bases not matched to a gene: 3. This CDR3 contains 12 residues. CDR3 coding DNA: TGCGCCAGCGAAGACAGGGGAGAGACCCAGTACTTC. It is translated as CASEDRGETQYF.

The chain recombines TRBV6-5 with TRBJ1-2; 7 nucleotides line up with TRBD1. This CDR3 has 14 amino acids. Germline V gene lookup returns CDR1 MNHEY and CDR2 SVGAGI. After removal of 6 bases from V and 5 bases from J, the junction contained 9 bases not matched to a gene. CDR3 region: CASRGQSLWYGYTF. The CDR3 DNA is TGTGCCAGCAGGGGACAGAGCCTTTGGTATGGCTACACCTTC.

This chain joins TRBV2 and TRBJ1-1; D is unclear. The CDR3 is 14 amino acids. Trimming took off 1 base at V and 4 bases at J, with 10 bases between the two ends. CDR1 and CDR2 from the germline V gene are SNHLY and FYNNEI. For the CDR3, the DNA is TGTGCCAGCAGTGAAGGAGGGTATCGCACTGAAGCTTTCTTT. It codes for CASSEGGYRTEAFF.

V usage is TRBV28 and J usage is TRBJ1-3; tentatively, D is TRBD1 (6 bases). Deletions cut 7 bases from V and 0 bases from J, with 13 bases between. The length of the CDR3 is 15 residues. Germline CDR1 MDHEN, CDR2 SYDVKM. The CDR3 DNA reads as TGTGCCAGCAAGACCGGGACATCCTCTGGAAACACCATATATTTT. Translation: CASKTGTSSGNTIYF.

A few counts support this clone. For the CDR3, the DNA is TGTGCCTGGAGTTTTAACGCGGGACAGAACGAAGCTTTCTTT. Amino acids: CAWSFNAGQNEAFF. The J gene is TRBJ1-1, the V gene TRBV30, with 7 bases that match TRBD1. CDR1 GTSNPN and CDR2 SVGIG come from the germline V gene (reference sequence). V shed 2 bases, J shed 8 bases, and the junction held 11 bases outside the gene matches. The CDR3 totals 14 residues.

This chain links TRBV5-1 with TRBJ2-3; a weak D match, TRBD2 (5 bases). Germline V lookup: CDR1 SGHRS, CDR2 YFSETQ. The CDR3 is 13 amino acids. The ends were cut back, 5 bases at V and 11 bases at J, with 18 bases in the middle. In DNA form, the CDR3 reads TGCGCCAGCAGTATAGACTTGCTAGCACAGCAGTATTTT. It is translated as CASSIDLLAQQYF.

This clone occurred a few times. The chain is built from TRBV2 and TRBJ1-4; 7 bases are shared with TRBD1. Per germline, CDR1 SNHLY and CDR2 FYNNEI. The CDR3 is 14 residues long. Trimming at V came to 10 bases and at J to 8 bases, leaving 13 bases not matched to a gene. Here the CDR3 DNA reads TGTGCCACCGATGGGGCAGGGGGAGCGGAAAAACTGTTTTTT. Translating it yields CATDGAGGAEKLFF.

The rearrangement uses TRBV9 and TRBJ1-4; 7 bases align to TRBD1. V was pared by 5 bases and J by 5 bases, with 6 bases of the junction left unmatched. This CDR3 contains 14 residues. Germline CDR1 is SGDLS and CDR2 is YYNGEE. CDR3 region: CASSARTGNEKLFF. In DNA form, the CDR3 reads TGTGCCAGCAGTGCCCGGACAGGCAATGAAAAACTGTTTTTT.

The chain employs TRBV28 and TRBJ1-1, with unresolved D. The germline V and J ends were trimmed by 4 bases and 2 bases, with 11 bases remaining between them. Germline CDR1 and CDR2: MDHEN and SYDVKM. The CDR3 loop spans 14 amino acids. Here the CDR3 DNA reads TGTGCCAGCAGTTCATCGGGAGGTAACACTGAAGCTTTCTTT. Protein sequence: CASSSSGGNTEAFF. The whole variable domain, remainder taken from reference TRBV28 and TRBJ1-1, is DVKVTQSSRYLVKRTGEKVFLECVQDMDHENMFWYRQDPGLGLRLIYFSYDVKMKEKGDIPEGYSVSREKKERFSLILESASTNQTSMYLCASSSSGGNTEAFFGQGTRLTVV.

This chain uses TRBV10-1 with TRBJ1-1, with D maybe TRBD1 (6 bases). The CDR3 has 14 residues. CDR1 and CDR2 from the germline V gene are WNHNN and SYGVQD (reference sequence). The germline V and J ends were trimmed by 4 bases and 6 bases, with 15 bases remaining between them. The CDR3 DNA reads as TGCGCCAGCAGTGTGACAGGCCCCAACGCTGAAGCTTTCTTT. The encoded protein is CASSVTGPNAEAFF.

This clone turned up a few times. The chain's CDR3 is CSVYRDGTYEQYF. The CDR3, as DNA: TGCAGCGTCTACAGGGACGGTACCTACGAGCAGTACTTC. The J gene is TRBJ2-7, the V gene TRBV29-1, with a possible D match to TRBD1 (6 bases). This CDR3 region has 13 residues. The germline V gene encodes CDR1 SQVTM and CDR2 ANQGSEA. Trimming pared 6 bases from V and 2 bases from J, leaving 14 bases between.

V is TRBV30 and J is TRBJ1-2; D possibly corresponds to TRBD1 (5 bases). This CDR3 has 13 residues. Germline CDR1 reads GTSNPN; CDR2 reads SVGIG (reference sequence). Between the trimmed V and J ends, which lost 6 bases and 10 bases, there was a span of 21 bases. CDR3 region: CACPRGATSTYTF. The CDR3 DNA reads as TGTGCCTGCCCCCGTGGGGCGACTTCCACCTACACCTTC.

This chain joins TRBV7-2 and TRBJ2-3; no firm D call. The germline gives CDR1 SGHTA, CDR2 FQGNSA. CDR3 size: 13 residues. V lost 3 bases and J lost 4, with 8 bases in between. The CDR3 region is CASSFTVPDTQYF. DNA for the CDR3: TGTGCCAGCAGCTTCACGGTTCCAGATACGCAGTATTTT.

This clone has only one observation. This rearrangement joins TRBV18 to TRBJ1-2; 8 bases fit TRBD1. The CDR3 has 13 residues. CDR1 KGHSH and CDR2 LQKENI come from the germline V gene. V lost 3 bases and J lost 7; bases outside the gene matches: 4. CDR3 region: CASSPDRERGYTF. The CDR3 DNA reads as TGTGCCAGCTCACCGGACAGGGAGCGTGGCTACACCTTC.

The chain combines TRBV6-5 with TRBJ1-4; D gene unclear. CDR1 is MNHEY, CDR2 SVGAGI, per germline. The V gene lost 2 bases and the J gene lost 3 bases, with 7 bases spanning the gap. The CDR3 runs 14 residues. The CDR3 bases are TGTGCCAGCAGTTACGCCTACGCTAATGAAAAACTGTTTTTT. Translation: CASSYAYANEKLFF.

A few counts support this clone. The rearrangement joins TRBV5-8 to TRBJ1-1, with TRBD1 as a possible D gene (6 bases). This CDR3 comprises 15 residues. CDR1 and CDR2 from the germline V gene are SGHTS and YDEGEE. Between the trimmed V and J ends, which lost 0 bases and 1 base, there was a span of 10 bases. The CDR3, as DNA: TGTGCCAGCAGCTTGGGTCAGGGGTGGAACACTGAAGCTTTCTTT. Its translation: CASSLGQGWNTEAFF.

The V and J genes are TRBV6-1 and TRBJ2-1; D is perhaps TRBD2 (6 bases). The V end lost 6 bases, the J end lost 6 bases, and 15 bases lay between the germline ends. The CDR3 consists of 14 residues. In germline, CDR1 is MNHNS, CDR2 SASEGT. CDR3 in DNA: TGTGCCAGCAGACTTCTCTTGCGGGGCAATGAGCAGTTCTTC. Amino acids: CASRLLLRGNEQFF.

This clone was seen only a few times. The rearrangement joins TRBV5-8 to TRBJ2-3; 9 nucleotides line up with TRBD1. CDR1 and CDR2 (germline): SGHTS, YDEGEE. Trimming removed 7 bases from V and 3 bases from J; junction bases left unmatched: 12. The CDR3 spans 16 residues. CDR3 protein: CASPRETGGYTDTQYF. In DNA form, the CDR3 reads TGTGCCAGCCCCCGAGAGACAGGGGGTTATACAGATACGCAGTATTTT.

The CDR3: CASSLMAGGLDEQYF. CDR3 nucleotides: TGTGCCAGCAGCTTAATGGCAGGGGGCTTGGACGAGCAGTACTTC. The chain joins TRBV11-2 to TRBJ2-7; 8 bases map to TRBD1. This CDR3 is built from 15 residues. CDR1 is SGHAT and CDR2 is FQNNGV in the germline V gene. With 2 bases clipped from V and 5 bases from J, the junction kept 8 bases outside the gene matches.

The chain employs TRBV18 and TRBJ2-5, with TRBD2 matching 12 bases. The ends lost 6 bases at V and 5 bases at J; junction bases unmatched: 16. The CDR3 contains 18 residues. The V gene's germline CDR1 is KGHSH and CDR2 LQKENI. CDR3 in amino acids: CASSPQTRLAGELETQYF. The DNA for the CDR3 is TGTGCCAGCTCTCCGCAGACTCGACTAGCGGGAGAGTTGGAGACCCAGTACTTC.

The chain employs TRBV30 and TRBJ1-5; D is possibly TRBD1 (5 bases). Trimming shortened V by 2 bases and J by 8 bases, and 19 bases separated the two germline ends. The CDR3 has 15 residues. The germline CDR1 and CDR2 sequences are GTSNPN and SVGIG (reference sequence). The CDR3 DNA reads TGTGCCTGGAGTCTCGCAGGGAGGTTCGAAAAGCCCCAGCATTTT. Its protein is CAWSLAGRFEKPQHF.

The J gene is TRBJ1-5, the V gene TRBV30; 8 bases are a match to TRBD1. V shed 3 bases and J 6 bases; nucleotides not matched to a gene: 7. The germline V gene encodes CDR1 GTSNPN and CDR2 SVGIG (reference sequence). This CDR3 has 14 residues. The CDR3 region is CAWSGGQGSQPQHF. The CDR3 DNA reads as TGTGCCTGGAGCGGTGGACAGGGCAGTCAGCCCCAGCATTTT.

The chain combines TRBV28 with TRBJ2-6; D is possibly TRBD1 (5 bases). CDR1 and CDR2 (germline): MDHEN, SYDVKM. V dropped 3 bases and J dropped 4 bases, with 10 bases sitting between them. The CDR3 has 15 residues. CDR3 protein: CASSFKGHGANVLTF. CDR3 sequence (DNA): TGTGCCAGCAGTTTTAAGGGGCACGGGGCCAACGTCCTGACTTTC. The whole variable domain, remainder taken from reference TRBV28 and TRBJ2-6, is DVKVTQSSRYLVKRTGEKVFLECVQDMDHENMFWYRQDPGLGLRLIYFSYDVKMKEKGDIPEGYSVSREKKERFSLILESASTNQTSMYLCASSFKGHGANVLTFGAGSRLTVL.

This chain links TRBV11-1 with TRBJ2-3; TRBD2 agrees at 7 bases. Germline CDR1 reads SGHAT; CDR2 reads FQDESV (reference sequence). V shed 1 base and J 1 base; nucleotides not matched to a gene: 5. There are 16 residues in the CDR3. CDR3 amino acids: CASSLGLTSGTDTQYF. CDR3 coding DNA: TGTGCCAGCAGCTTAGGGCTTACTAGCGGCACAGATACGCAGTATTTT.

This clone appeared a few times. The V gene is TRBV2, the J gene TRBJ1-2; a possible D gene is TRBD1 (5 bases). The CDR3 has 14 amino acids. V lost 3 bases to trimming and J lost 3 bases, with 11 bases between them. Germline-derived CDR1 and CDR2 are SNHLY and FYNNEI. Written as DNA, the CDR3 is TGTGCCAGCAGTGAGGACGGAGGGGACTATGGCTACACCTTC. Amino acids: CASSEDGGDYGYTF.

A remark on this clone: At one boundary the junction diverges from the germline segment, which might be a read error. The CDR3 loop is CASSLGQFVSTDTQYF. CDR3 sequence (DNA): TGTGCTAGCAGCTTAGGGCAGTTTGTAAGCACAGATACGCAGTATTTT. The V gene is TRBV7-7, the J gene TRBJ2-3, with D unresolved. CDR1 is SSHAT and CDR2 is FNYEAQ in the germline V gene (reference sequence). The CDR3 is 16 residues long.

DNA of the CDR3: TGTGCCAGCAGCTTAGTAGTGATGGGTATCGGACAGGGGGCAGGAACTGAAGCTTTCTTT. Its translation: CASSLVVMGIGQGAGTEAFF. The chain combines TRBV7-6 with TRBJ1-1, with TRBD1 identical over 11 bases. Germline V gives CDR1 SGHVS, CDR2 FNYEAQ. The CDR3 spans 20 residues. V was pared by 1 base and J by 5 bases, with 18 bases of the junction left unmatched.

This chain links TRBV7-6 with TRBJ2-3; a possible D gene is TRBD2 (6 bases). The germline V gene encodes CDR1 SGHVS and CDR2 FNYEAQ. The CDR3 loop spans 14 amino acids. Trimming shortened V by 5 bases and J by 6 bases, and 15 bases separated the two germline ends. The CDR3 nucleotides are TGTGCCAGCAGCCTAGGGACGGGGAGGGATACGCAGTATTTT. Protein: CASSLGTGRDTQYF.

Written as DNA, the CDR3 is TGTGCCAGCCCTGAGGGCCTAGGGGGTATGATGAACACTGAAGCTTTCTTT. The encoded protein is CASPEGLGGMMNTEAFF. V usage is TRBV7-2 and J usage is TRBJ1-1, with a weak D call TRBD1 (6 bases). This CDR3 region has 17 residues. Germline CDR1 reads SGHTA; CDR2 reads FQGNSA. Trimming cost V 8 bases and J 0 bases, with 22 bases left between them.

V usage is TRBV11-3 and J usage is TRBJ1-1, with a possible D match to TRBD1 (5 bases). CDR1 and CDR2 from the germline V gene are SGHNT and YENEEA. The V and J ends lost 3 bases and 4 bases respectively, with 18 bases between them. The CDR3 has 16 residues. The CDR3 sequence: CASSFPKGEGITEAFF. CDR3 DNA: TGTGCCAGCAGCTTCCCAAAAGGGGAGGGGATCACTGAAGCTTTCTTT.